The 10 T cell receptor beta chains reported below all come from one sample, sequenced in a study of blood T cell repertoires in COVID-19. Clones were read by immunoSEQ multiplex PCR, and TCRdb kept only the in-frame ones, dropping some. This sample has some 340,000 clones, with approximately 90% found just once. The sample consisted of PBMCs or T cells enriched from blood (not recorded which). These receptors were obtained from a woman aged 25 to 45 who had been exposed to COVID-19.

This chain links TRBV29-1 with TRBJ2-1, with D possibly matching TRBD1 (6 bases). With 7 bases removed from V and 0 bases from J, the gap between germline ends came to 10 bases. This CDR3 has 13 residues. The germline gives CDR1 SQVTM, CDR2 ANQGSEA. The CDR3 DNA sequence: TGCAGCGCCGAGGACAGCTCCTACAATGAGCAGTTCTTC. It translates to CSAEDSSYNEQFF.

V gene TRBV6-5 combines with J gene TRBJ2-7; TRBD1 aligns across 7 bases. The ends lost 2 bases at V and 2 bases at J; junction bases unmatched: 3. CDR1 is MNHEY and CDR2 is SVGAGI in the germline V gene. The CDR3 totals 14 residues. CDR3 sequence reads: CASSYTGAAYEQYF. For the CDR3, the DNA is TGTGCCAGCAGTTACACAGGGGCCGCCTACGAGCAGTACTTC.

This clone has more than one count but fewer than ten. V and J are TRBV4-1 and TRBJ2-7, with TRBD2 matching over 7 bases. Trimming cost V 1 base and J 0 bases; bases outside gene matches: 3. Germline CDR1 MGHRA, CDR2 YSYEKL. The CDR3 loop spans 15 amino acids. The CDR3 here is CASSQASGLSYEQYF. DNA of the CDR3: TGCGCCAGCAGCCAAGCTAGCGGCCTCTCCTACGAGCAGTACTTC.

A remark on this clone: One end of the junction is discordant with germline, which a read error may explain. The chain recombines TRBV7-8 with TRBJ2-2, with TRBD1 as a possible D gene (6 bases). The CDR3 sequence is 17 residues long. CDR1 SGHVS and CDR2 FQNEAQ come from the germline V gene. The CDR3 spells CAGSLAHRVAQTGELFF. Written as DNA, the CDR3 is TGTGCCGGCAGCTTAGCGCACAGGGTAGCTCAAACCGGGGAGCTGTTTTTT.

The chain is built from TRBV10-3 and TRBJ2-5; TRBD1 agrees at 8 bases. The germline CDR1 and CDR2 sequences are ENHRY and SYGVKD. There are 15 residues in the CDR3. J was trimmed by 9 bases and V by 1 base; bases with no gene match: 10. The CDR3 sequence is CAISEFGDRGESQYF. The CDR3 nucleotides read TGTGCCATCAGTGAGTTTGGAGACAGGGGAGAATCCCAGTACTTC.

The chain recombines TRBV12-5 with TRBJ2-2, with D possibly being TRBD2 (5 bases). CDR1 and CDR2 (germline): LGHNT, FRNRAP. Trimming took off 6 bases at V and 6 bases at J, with 8 bases between the two ends. This CDR3 has 12 amino acids. The CDR3 sequence: CASGRRPGELFF. Written as DNA, the CDR3 is TGTGCTAGTGGGCGGAGGCCCGGGGAGCTGTTTTTT.

The chain couples TRBV2 to TRBJ2-1, with a tentative D call TRBD2 (6 bases). Trimming stripped 6 bases from V and 3 bases from J, with 24 bases between. Germline lookup yields CDR1 SNHLY and CDR2 FYNNEI. The CDR3 contains 18 residues. The CDR3 region has the DNA TGTGCCAGCAGCCCAACTGGGTCTGGGCGGGGACTCTACAATGAGCAGTTCTTC. Translation gives CASSPTGSGRGLYNEQFF.

The chain recombines TRBV6-5 with TRBJ1-2; 7 bases line up with TRBD1. V was clipped by 7 bases and J by 4 bases; unmatched bases: 9. Germline CDR1 is MNHEY and CDR2 is SVGAGI. The CDR3 length is 14 residues. For the CDR3, the DNA is TGTGCCAGCACCCCGACAGGGAGGTTCTATGGCTACACCTTC. Amino acids: CASTPTGRFYGYTF.

The chain joins TRBV6-5 to TRBJ1-5, with TRBD1 matching 7 bases. The germline V gene encodes CDR1 MNHEY and CDR2 SVGAGI. The CDR3 spans 13 residues. V trimming: 6 bases; J trimming: 5 bases; junction bases outside the gene matches: 4. CDR3 DNA: TGTGCCAGCAGCGGACAGGCCCATCAGCCCCAGCATTTT. As protein: CASSGQAHQPQHF.

This chain joins TRBV4-2 and TRBJ2-6; 7 bases match TRBD1. J gave up 0 bases and V 4 bases, and 3 bases lay outside the gene matches. The CDR3 totals 16 residues. The germline gives CDR1 LGHNA, CDR2 YNFKEQ. The CDR3 nucleotides are TGTGCCAGCAGCCGTAACAGGGGCTCTGGGGCCAACGTCCTGACTTTC. Translation: CASSRNRGSGANVLTF.